What follows is one T cell receptor beta chain and its context. Germline V gene sequence: CDR1 MNHEY, CDR2 SMNVEV (reference sequence). This CDR3 has 14 residues. With V trimmed by 4 bases and J by 8 bases, 6 bases remained unmatched. In the source study's methods: Amplification from reference gene primers served as the basis for estimated nucleated cell counts. Sequencing was performed with immunoSEQ multiplex PCR; in TCRdb, only in-frame clones are kept and a portion is missing. From that table come the V and J calls and clone size; the DNA was used to work out D and trimming. The repertoire holds about 400,000 clones, with 70% to 90% as singletons. Enrolled through a virtual design, the participants were between 18 and 89 years of age and came from about two dozen US areas. Researchers sorted participants into cohorts using their self-reported clinical history. The record originates from a study of blood T cell repertoires in COVID-19. Across the study: Samples of COVID-19 (acute and convalescent) were obtained from the United States, Italy and Spain.

The material sequenced was PBMCs or T cells enriched from blood (not recorded which). The sequence came from a woman between 35 and 50 years old with acute COVID-19. The V gene is TRBV27, the J gene TRBJ2-2; TRBD1 aligns across 8 bases. The CDR3 bases are TGTGCCAGCAGTTCCTTCCAGGGGGCGGGGGAGCTGTTTTTT. Translated, it gives CASSSFQGAGELFF.